This is a list of T cell receptor beta chains from one sample in a study of blood T cell repertoires in COVID-19. Clones were sequenced by immunoSEQ multiplex PCR, and TCRdb holds only the in-frame ones, with some missing. The sample lists 200,000 to 250,000 clones; around 88% were seen once. The sequenced sample was peripheral blood. The receptor set was obtained from a man aged 18 to 30 with active or convalescent COVID-19. The CDR3 runs from the conserved cysteine through the conserved F or W. The order of the fields is D gene, J gene, V gene, clone size, CDR3 DNA, CDR3 protein. The D gene is left open where the match is weak. Some rows mark clone size as missing; the rest say once, few, many or name a class of expanded clone.

TRBD1 | TRBJ1-6 | TRBV5-1 | - | TGCGCCAGCAGCTCCAGGACAGGGGGTAATTCACCCCTCCACTTT | CASSSRTGGNSPLHF
- | TRBJ2-1 | TRBV11-3 | - | TGTGCCAGCAGCCTCGGAGGGTACAATGAGCAGTTCTTC | CASSLGGYNEQFF
TRBD1 | TRBJ2-1 | TRBV27 | - | TGTGCCAGCAGTTACGGGACAGGGGGCAAAAATGAGCAGTTCTTC | CASSYGTGGKNEQFF
TRBD1 | TRBJ1-1 | TRBV9 | - | TGTGCCAGCACACCGTGGGACAGAATGAACACTGAAGCTTTCTTT | CASTPWDRMNTEAFF
- | TRBJ2-1 | TRBV5-4 | - | TGTGCCAGCAGCCCCCCGCGGGCCCCTAATGAGCAGTTCTTC | CASSPPRAPNEQFF
- | TRBJ1-2 | TRBV7-8 | once | TGTGCCAGCAGCTTAGGCCCCGAAGCGGGTGGCTACACCTTC | CASSLGPEAGGYTF
- | TRBJ2-3 | TRBV27 | - | TGTGCCAGCAGTTTTTACGGGGTAGCTCCCTACACAGATACGCAGTATTTT | CASSFYGVAPYTDTQYF
TRBD1 | TRBJ1-5 | TRBV7-2 | once | TGTGCCAGCAGCCCGGGGACAGGGGGCCAGCCCCAGCATTTT | CASSPGTGGQPQHF
- | TRBJ1-4 | TRBV5-1 | - | TGCGCCAGCAGTTCGCAGGCCCAGGGGTTAGACGAAAAACTGTTTTTT | CASSSQAQGLDEKLFF
TRBD1 | TRBJ1-5 | TRBV10-3 | - | TGTGCCATCAGTGAAGGACAGGGTAGCGGTCAGCCCCAGCATTTT | CAISEGQGSGQPQHF
TRBD1 | TRBJ1-2 | TRBV14 | - | TGTGCCAGCAGCCACCGGGACAGGGGACCCTATGGCTACACCTTC | CASSHRDRGPYGYTF
- | TRBJ1-2 | TRBV5-4 | once | TGTGCCAGCAGCTTGCGCCTAGTCAACTATGGCTACACCTTC | CASSLRLVNYGYTF
- | TRBJ2-5 | TRBV30 | - | TGTGCCGCGGGCTGGAGACGGCCTGGGAAGACCCAGTACTTC | CAAGWRRPGKTQYF
TRBD1 | TRBJ1-4 | TRBV5-1 | - | TGCGCCAGCAGCCCAGTGTACGGACAGGATGAAAAACTGTTTTTT | CASSPVYGQDEKLFF
TRBD1 | TRBJ2-1 | TRBV27 | - | TGTGCCAGCAGTTTACATCGCGGGACAGGGACCTACAATGAGCAGTTCTTC | CASSLHRGTGTYNEQFF
- | TRBJ1-5 | TRBV19 | - | TGTGCCAGTAGTAAGGGGGTCGGCAATCAGCCCCAGCATTTT | CASSKGVGNQPQHF
- | TRBJ2-2 | TRBV6-4 | few | TGTGCCAGCAGTGCGGGAGTTGGTACCGGGGAGCTGTTTTTT | CASSAGVGTGELFF
TRBD1 | TRBJ1-1 | TRBV5-6 | - | TGTGCCAGCAGCTTGCGTTCAGGGGGGAACACTGAAGCTTTCTTT | CASSLRSGGNTEAFF
TRBD1 | TRBJ2-7 | TRBV7-9 | - | TGTGCCAGCAGCCCGCCCCCCGGGACAGCCACCTACGAGCAGTACTTC | CASSPPPGTATYEQYF
- | TRBJ2-7 | TRBV2 | few | TGTGCCAGCAGTGAAGCTCGGGGTGGCGAGCAGTACTTC | CASSEARGGEQYF
- | TRBJ1-2 | TRBV28 | - | TGTGCCAGCAAACGGGAGGTTGTGACCTTC | CASKREVVTF
- | TRBJ1-2 | TRBV18 | - | TGTGCCAGCTCACTCGGACAGAGCAACTATGGCTACACCTTC | CASSLGQSNYGYTF
TRBD1 | TRBJ2-7 | TRBV15 | - | TGTGCCACCAGCAGAGCGTCGACAGGGCCCTACGAGCAGTACTTC | CATSRASTGPYEQYF
- | TRBJ1-2 | TRBV27 | - | TGTGCCAGCAGTTTGGTGGGGGGAATAAACTATGGCTACACCTTC | CASSLVGGINYGYTF
- | TRBJ1-1 | TRBV10-3 | - | TGTGCCATCAGTGAGACGGAGACAGCTTACACTGAAGCTTTCTTT | CAISETETAYTEAFF
TRBD1 | TRBJ2-7 | TRBV7-2 | - | TGTGCCAGCAGCCGCGACAGGGGTGAAGAGCAGTACTTC | CASSRDRGEEQYF
TRBD2 | TRBJ2-5 | TRBV18 | - | TGTGCCAGCTCACCACAACCGGGACTAGCGATTCAAGAGACCCAGTACTTC | CASSPQPGLAIQETQYF
TRBD2 | TRBJ2-7 | TRBV7-9 | - | TGTGCCAGCATACCGGGGTCCGGGAGGGCTGAGGTCGGGCACTTC | CASIPGSGRAEVGHF
- | TRBJ1-1 | TRBV6-5 | - | TGTGCCAGCAGAGAGGGACACCTCACCGGGTCTTTCTTT | CASREGHLTGSFF
TRBD1 | TRBJ2-1 | TRBV5-1 | - | TGCGCCAGCAGCTTGGCCGAGGGGGCCATCTACAATGAGCAGTTCTTC | CASSLAEGAIYNEQFF
- | TRBJ2-5 | TRBV28 | - | TGTGGCACTAGAAGAGGTTCGGAGACCCAGTACTTC | CGTRRGSETQYF